The 10 T cell receptor beta chains below come from one sample, sequenced in a study of cytomegalovirus exposure and HLA in healthy donors. The primer mix had 60 Vbeta and 13 Jbeta primers. TCRdb keeps only in-frame clones here, not all; method: immunoSEQ multiplex PCR. Of about 210,000 clones in the sample, 78% were seen once. The sequenced sample was PBMCs. These receptors all come from a woman aged 25 to 45 in good health and CMV-seropositive.

This CDR3 is CASSGDRGTEAFF. The CDR3 bases are TGTGCCAGCAGCGGAGATAGGGGCACTGAAGCTTTCTTT. The gene calls are TRBV11-2 and TRBJ1-1; D possibly corresponds to TRBD1 (5 bases). Looked up from germline, CDR1 is SGHAT and CDR2 is FQNNGV. The CDR3 loop spans 13 amino acids. V was clipped by 5 bases and J by 4 bases, with 11 bases between them.

This clone has just one count. The J gene is TRBJ1-2, the V gene TRBV27; 8 bases are shared with TRBD1. The CDR3 is 22 amino acids. V shed 5 bases, J shed 0 bases, and the junction held 26 bases outside the gene matches. Germline-derived CDR1 and CDR2 are MNHEY and SMNVEV (reference sequence). The CDR3 is CASSKQGDPFQGPILTNYGYTF. For the CDR3, the DNA is TGTGCCAGCAGTAAACAGGGGGACCCTTTTCAGGGCCCCATTTTAACTAACTATGGCTACACCTTC.

The rearrangement uses TRBV30 and TRBJ1-6; a possible D gene is TRBD1 (6 bases). The CDR3 covers 14 residues. V was pared by 4 bases and J by 5 bases, with 12 bases between. Germline V CDR1 and CDR2: GTSNPN, SVGIG (reference sequence). This CDR3 is CAWTGTYNNSPLHF. The CDR3, as DNA: TGTGCCTGGACCGGGACATATAATAATTCACCCCTCCACTTT.

J is TRBJ1-3 and V is TRBV30; D gene ambiguous. V dropped 2 bases and J dropped 4 bases, with 15 bases sitting between them. The CDR3 runs to 15 residues. Germline V gene lookup returns CDR1 GTSNPN and CDR2 SVGIG (reference sequence). DNA of the CDR3: TGTGCCTGGAGTCTAACTAGGGCAGCCGGAAACACCATATATTTT. This sequence encodes CAWSLTRAAGNTIYF.

This clone was detected only once. This sequence joins TRBV19 and TRBJ2-2; 8 nucleotides align to TRBD1. The CDR3 spans 14 residues. Germline loops: CDR1 LNHDA, CDR2 SQIVND (reference sequence). V was pared by 7 bases and J by 3 bases, with 4 bases of the junction left unmatched. The CDR3 coding sequence is TGTGCCAGTACCTCGACAGGGGACACCGGGGAGCTGTTTTTT. Translated, it gives CASTSTGDTGELFF. Variable domain in full (rest from reference TRBV19 and TRBJ2-2): DGGITQSPKYLFRKEGQNVTLSCEQNLNHDAMYWYRQDPGQGLRLIYYSQIVNDFQKGDIAEGYSVSREKKESFPLTVTSAQKNPTAFYLCASTSTGDTGELFFGEGSRLTVL.

The chain has TRBV5-1 and TRBJ2-2; the D gene is possibly TRBD1 (6 bases). CDR3 length: 15 residues. Trimming took off 3 bases at V and 8 bases at J, with 17 bases between the two ends. The germline gives CDR1 SGHRS, CDR2 YFSETQ. The CDR3 spells CASSSTGLHEGELFF. The CDR3 DNA reads as TGCGCCAGCAGCTCCACAGGGCTTCACGAAGGGGAGCTGTTTTTT. Full variable domain (remainder filled in from reference TRBV5-1 and TRBJ2-2): KAGVTQTPRYLIKTRGQQVTLSCSPISGHRSVSWYQQTPGQGLQFLFEYFSETQRNKGNFPGRFSGRQFSNSRSEMNVSTLELGDSALYLCASSSTGLHEGELFFGEGSRLTVL.

This clone was counted once. This sequence joins TRBV30 and TRBJ1-2; D is undetermined. V dropped 6 bases and J dropped 5 bases, with 16 bases sitting between them. CDR3 length equals 13 residues. CDR1 GTSNPN and CDR2 SVGIG come from the germline V gene (reference sequence). The CDR3, as DNA: TGTGCCTGCCCCGCGGCAGTTCTTTATGGCTACACCTTC. It translates to CACPAAVLYGYTF.

J is TRBJ1-6 and V is TRBV6-6; weak D call: TRBD1 (5 bases). The CDR3 extends over 13 amino acids. Germline CDR1 reads MNHNY; CDR2 reads SVGAGI (reference sequence). V lost 2 bases and J lost 10, with 9 bases in between. The CDR3 DNA is TGTGCCAGCAGTTACCAGGGTCACTCACCCCTCCACTTT. Translating it yields CASSYQGHSPLHF.

The genes are TRBV7-2 and TRBJ2-3; D uncertain. Germline V gene lookup returns CDR1 SGHTA and CDR2 FQGNSA. The CDR3 consists of 16 residues. V was pared by 2 bases and J by 0 bases, with 12 bases between. The CDR3, as DNA: TGTGCCAGCAGCTTACAAGCCGGTACTAGCACAGATACGCAGTATTTT. As protein: CASSLQAGTSTDTQYF.

This clone has just one count. This chain links TRBV4-3 with TRBJ2-5, with TRBD1 matching over 7 bases. CDR1 is LGHNA and CDR2 is YSLEER in the germline V gene. The CDR3 is 18 residues long. With V trimmed by 0 bases and J by 2 bases, 12 bases remained unmatched. CDR3 residues: CASSQDRPGQNNQETQYF. The CDR3 coding sequence is TGCGCCAGCAGCCAAGATCGGCCGGGACAGAATAATCAAGAGACCCAGTACTTC.